This TCR beta chain was sequenced in a study of T cells in tumors after PD-1 blockade. In the study overall: Daily vismodegib 150 mg continued in a subset of anti-PD-1-treated patients. Blood samples averaged roughly 110,000 templates (range about 21,000-260,000) and 35,000 to 40,000 unique clonotypes.

Tumor or blood genomic DNA was sequenced, with inputs of about 550 ng to 6,004 ng. Note on this clone: What it binds is not known.

Sequencing used immunoSEQ multiplex PCR; TCRdb keeps in-frame clones, though not all of them. The repertoire holds fewer than 55,000 clones, with over 75% as singletons. CDR3 length equals 12 residues. Germline values: CDR1 SGHRS, CDR2 YFSETQ. The V and J ends lost 5 bases and 2 bases respectively, with 7 bases between them. Study observations and caveats: Some novel exhausted tumor clones appeared in pre-treatment blood, suggesting peripheral recruitment.

The TCR comes from a human donor with basal cell carcinoma. The sample consisted of PBMCs, taken before anti-PD-1 treatment. The chain carries TRBV5-1 and TRBJ2-5; perhaps TRBD1 as D (6 bases). This CDR3 is CASRQGQETQYF. CDR3 nucleotide sequence: TGCGCCAGCAGACAGGGACAAGAGACCCAGTACTTC.